These 30 T cell receptor beta chains originate from one sample sequenced in a study of T cells in Graves' hyperthyroidism and ophthalmopathy. From RNA transcripts, TCR beta CDR3 regions were amplified. First-round RT-PCR with HTBI primers amplified the TCR CDR3 region. One entry per CDR3 protein, called by TCRdb with MiXCR from the multiplex PCR reads. Among about 400,000 distinct CDR3 sequences listed, around 13% were seen once. Sample: blood. These receptors all come from a woman aged 25 to 45 with Graves' ophthalmopathy.

Note on this clonotype: Just one base apart from a much larger clone, this may be a read error. The chain has TRBV19 and TRBJ2-1, with 15 bases lining up with TRBD2. The CDR3 runs 13 residues. Germline V lookup: CDR1 LNHDA, CDR2 SQIVND (reference sequence). With V trimmed by 5 bases and J by 15 bases, 5 bases remained unmatched. CDR3 in DNA: TGTGCCAGTAGTGTCGGGACTAGCGGGGGGTCGTTCTTC. As protein: CASSVGTSGGSFF.

This chain uses TRBV9 with TRBJ2-5; D uncertain. The CDR3 has 12 residues. Germline CDR1 SGDLS, CDR2 YYNGEE. Trimming removed 4 bases from V and 9 bases from J, with 13 bases in between. DNA for the CDR3: TGTGCCAGCAGCTATAAACTCCCGTCCCAGTACTTC. Translation: CASSYKLPSQYF.

There are a few counts of this clonotype. A much bigger clone sits one base away, suggesting this may be a read error. This sequence joins TRBV7-2 and TRBJ1-5, with 9 bases aligning to TRBD1. The CDR3 contains 15 residues. The germline V gene encodes CDR1 SGHTA and CDR2 FQGNSA. CDR3 residues: CASSPTGGAGQPQRF. The CDR3 bases are TGTGCCAGCAGCCCAACAGGGGGCGCGGGTCAGCCCCAGCGTTTT.

This rearrangement joins TRBV12-3 or TRBV12-4 to TRBJ2-1; 7 positions match TRBD2. The V segment lost 2 bases and the J segment 7 bases; nucleotides outside the gene matches: 8. CDR3 size: 15 residues. In DNA form, the CDR3 reads TGTGCCAGCAGTTTAAGCGGGGCGAGGGTTAATGAGCAGTTCTTC. Its protein is CASSLSGARVNEQFF.

The gene calls are TRBV6-2 or TRBV6-3 and TRBJ2-2, with a weak D call TRBD2 (5 bases). The CDR3 contains 14 residues. Germline V gene data show CDR1 as MNHEY and CDR2 as SVGEGT. V gave up 4 bases and J gave up 6 bases, with 12 bases separating them. This CDR3 is CASSFFGVSGELFF. DNA for the CDR3: TGTGCCAGCAGTTTTTTCGGGGTCTCCGGGGAGCTGTTTTTT.

The gene calls are TRBV27 and TRBJ1-5, with D unresolved. V was trimmed by 2 bases and J by 5 bases, leaving 10 bases between them. This CDR3 region has 14 residues. CDR1 is MNHEY, CDR2 SMNVEV, per germline (reference sequence). DNA for the CDR3: TGTGCCAGCAGTTTAAAAGGGAGGGATCAGCCCCAGCATTTT. As protein: CASSLKGRDQPQHF.

This clonotype was seen many times. This chain joins TRBV7-3 and TRBJ1-1; tentative D call: TRBD1 (6 bases). The ends were cut back, 5 bases at V and 3 bases at J, with 16 bases in the middle. Per germline, CDR1 SGHTA and CDR2 FQGTGA. This CDR3 contains 15 residues. CDR3 sequence (DNA): TGTGCCAGCAGCCCCCGGGGGGGGCGTTACACTGAAGCTTTCTTT. It encodes CASSPRGGRYTEAFF.

This clonotype was observed a few times. V is TRBV4-1 and J is TRBJ2-6, with 7 bases identical to TRBD1. Germline-derived CDR1 and CDR2 are MGHRA and YSYEKL. The CDR3 sequence is 17 residues long. V shed 3 bases, J shed 0 bases, and the junction held 5 bases outside the gene matches. CDR3 amino acids: CASSHGQADSGANVLTF. The CDR3 DNA sequence: TGCGCCAGCAGCCACGGACAGGCCGACTCTGGGGCCAACGTCCTGACTTTC.

This clonotype was found many times. J is TRBJ2-2 and V is TRBV11-1; 11 bases agree with TRBD2. The V gene end was trimmed by 8 bases and the J gene end by 0 bases; junction bases not matched to a gene: 8. Germline-derived CDR1 and CDR2 are SGHAT and FQDESV (reference sequence). This CDR3 has 17 residues. In DNA form, the CDR3 reads TGTGCCAGCGGCCGAACTAGCGGGGGTGCGAACACCGGGGAGCTGTTTTTT. Amino acid sequence: CASGRTSGGANTGELFF.

This clonotype was recorded at least ten times. V is TRBV28 and J is TRBJ1-2; tentative D call: TRBD1 (6 bases). Germline V CDR1 and CDR2: MDHEN, SYDVKM. The CDR3 runs 16 residues. Trimming cost V 5 bases and J 0 bases, with 16 bases left between them. This chain's CDR3 is CASSEGGADSNYGYTF. The CDR3 DNA is TGTGCCAGCAGTGAGGGGGGTGCAGACTCTAACTATGGCTACACCTTC.

This clonotype was found many times. The V and J genes are TRBV7-8 and TRBJ1-2; D is unresolved. Trimming took 7 bases from V and 2 from J, leaving 26 bases between them. This CDR3 is built from 18 residues. Germline V gene data show CDR1 as SGHVS and CDR2 as FQNEAQ. The CDR3: CASTLRPPMQIQNYGYTF. In DNA form, the CDR3 reads TGTGCCAGCACCCTCAGACCCCCGATGCAAATACAAAACTATGGCTACACCTTC.

This clonotype was counted ten times or more. The gene calls are TRBV24-1 and TRBJ2-3; D may be TRBD2 (5 bases). The length of the CDR3 is 16 residues. The germline V gene has CDR1 KGHDR and CDR2 SFDVKD. With 4 bases removed from V and 4 bases from J, the gap between germline ends came to 17 bases. The CDR3 here is CATSEQTPPGSDTQYF. DNA of the CDR3: TGTGCCACCAGTGAACAGACTCCCCCGGGGTCAGATACGCAGTATTTT.

This clonotype was counted between two and nine times. The chain carries TRBV27 and TRBJ1-2, with D possibly matching TRBD1 (6 bases). Trimming removed 6 bases from V and 5 bases from J, with 13 bases in between. The length of the CDR3 is 13 residues. Germline V gene sequence: CDR1 MNHEY, CDR2 SMNVEV (reference sequence). The CDR3 DNA reads as TGTGCCAGCAGCCCCGGGGGGCCGTATGGCTACACCTTC. Translating it yields CASSPGGPYGYTF.

This clonotype was seen ten or more times. The J gene is TRBJ1-1, the V gene TRBV11-3; 8 nucleotides agree with TRBD1. CDR3 length: 14 residues. Looked up from germline, CDR1 is SGHNT and CDR2 is YENEEA. V was pared by 5 bases and J by 1 base, with 3 bases of the junction left unmatched. CDR3 residues: CASSPGGKNTEAFF. DNA of the CDR3: TGTGCCAGCAGCCCAGGGGGCAAGAACACTGAAGCTTTCTTT.

This clonotype was counted a few times. This chain uses TRBV6-1 with TRBJ2-7, with 9 bases that match TRBD1. The V gene end was trimmed by 5 bases and the J gene end by 5 bases; junction bases not matched to a gene: 7. Germline loops: CDR1 MNHNS, CDR2 SASEGT. This CDR3 region has 14 residues. CDR3 sequence: CASSPDRGFHEQYF. Here the CDR3 DNA reads TGTGCCAGCAGTCCAGACAGGGGGTTCCACGAGCAGTACTTC.

This clonotype was counted many times. The J gene is TRBJ2-5, the V gene TRBV11-3; D possibly corresponds to TRBD2 (5 bases). The germline V gene encodes CDR1 SGHNT and CDR2 YENEEA. Trimming shortened V by 5 bases and J by 6 bases, and 10 bases separated the two germline ends. This CDR3 is 12 amino acids long. In DNA, the CDR3 is TGTGCCAGCAGCCTGGACTCGAAGACCCAGTACTTC. Its protein is CASSLDSKTQYF. Based on the CDR3 plus reference TRBV11-3 and TRBJ2-5, the full variable domain is EAGVVQSPRYKIIEKKQPVAFWCNPISGHNTLYWYLQNLGQGPELLIRYENEEAVDDSQLPKDRFSAERLKGVDSTLKIQPAELGDSAVYLCASSLDSKTQYFGPGTRLLVL.

The V and J genes are TRBV11-2 and TRBJ1-3; 7 nucleotides agree with TRBD1. The CDR3 runs to 14 residues. The V segment lost 3 bases and the J segment 5 bases; nucleotides outside the gene matches: 4. Germline V gene lookup returns CDR1 SGHAT and CDR2 FQNNGV. CDR3 loop: CASSLGQPRNTIYF. The CDR3, as DNA: TGTGCCAGCAGCTTGGGACAGCCGAGAAACACCATATATTTT.

The table lists this clonotype with many counts. The J gene is TRBJ2-2, the V gene TRBV24-1, with D maybe TRBD2 (5 bases). Germline V gene data show CDR1 as KGHDR and CDR2 as SFDVKD. The CDR3 runs to 13 residues. V lost 5 bases and J lost 5, with 8 bases in between. CDR3 residues: CATSVSGTGELFF. The DNA for the CDR3 is TGTGCCACCAGTGTATCGGGGACCGGGGAGCTGTTTTTT.

This clonotype was recorded many times. This chain links TRBV6-1 with TRBJ1-5; no clear D. The CDR3 runs 16 residues. Trimming pared 0 bases from V and 3 bases from J, leaving 12 bases between. The germline gives CDR1 MNHNS, CDR2 SASEGT. The CDR3 sequence is CASSEAVGGNNQPQHF. CDR3 in DNA: TGTGCCAGCAGTGAAGCGGTCGGAGGCAACAATCAGCCCCAGCATTTT.

In its sample, this clonotype was seen many times. The chain combines TRBV27 with TRBJ2-3; D remains ambiguous. The CDR3 is made up of 15 amino acids. The V end was cut by 4 bases, the J end by 0 bases, with 11 bases between. Germline V lookup: CDR1 MNHEY, CDR2 SMNVEV (reference sequence). The CDR3 is CASSSRTASTDTQYF. The CDR3 DNA is TGTGCCAGCAGTTCTCGTACCGCTAGCACAGATACGCAGTATTTT.

This clonotype was seen a handful of times. The gene calls are TRBV12-3 or TRBV12-4 and TRBJ1-6, with D unresolved. The germline V and J ends were trimmed by 6 bases and 7 bases, with 13 bases remaining between them. This CDR3 is built from 14 residues. The CDR3 DNA reads TGTGCCAGCAGATCAACCCCGGCCAATTCACCCCTCCACTTT. This codes for CASRSTPANSPLHF.

This clonotype occurred many times. The V and J genes are TRBV4-2 and TRBJ2-3, with 14 bases that match TRBD2. CDR3 length: 16 amino acids. The V gene's germline CDR1 is LGHNA and CDR2 YNFKEQ. Losses at the gene ends were 0 bases for V and 5 bases for J; bases not matched to a gene: 1. The CDR3 sequence: CASSQDGTSGGDTQYF. CDR3 bases: TGTGCCAGCAGCCAAGATGGGACTAGCGGGGGAGATACGCAGTATTTT.

This clonotype was observed at least ten times. This sequence joins TRBV7-3 and TRBJ2-5; 9 nucleotides line up with TRBD2. Germline assignment: CDR1 SGHTA and CDR2 FQGTGA. The CDR3 sequence is 14 residues long. V shed 2 bases, J shed 4 bases, and the junction held 2 bases outside the gene matches. The CDR3: CASSLAGGSETQYF. CDR3 sequence (DNA): TGTGCCAGCAGCTTAGCGGGGGGGTCAGAGACCCAGTACTTC.

This clonotype showed up many times. The V and J genes are TRBV12-3 or TRBV12-4 and TRBJ1-6, with TRBD1 matching 7 bases. The CDR3 extends over 15 amino acids. Germline trimming cut 5 bases from V and 8 bases from J; bases unmatched to any gene: 9. CDR3 sequence: CASSRQGFSDSPLHF. In nucleotides, the CDR3 is TGTGCCAGCAGTCGACAGGGTTTCTCAGATTCACCCCTCCACTTT.

This clonotype was seen many times. V usage is TRBV28 and J usage is TRBJ1-5, with 9 positions matching TRBD1. CDR1 and CDR2 from the germline V gene are MDHEN and SYDVKM. J gave up 9 bases and V 4 bases, and 7 bases lay outside the gene matches. The CDR3 has 14 residues. As DNA, the CDR3 is TGTGCCAGCAGTTCACGGACAGGGGCAGGGCCCCAGCATTTT. Translating gives CASSSRTGAGPQHF. The complete variable domain, with remaining parts taken from reference TRBV28 and TRBJ1-5, reads DVKVTQSSRYLVKRTGEKVFLECVQDMDHENMFWYRQDPGLGLRLIYFSYDVKMKEKGDIPEGYSVSREKKERFSLILESASTNQTSMYLCASSSRTGAGPQHFGDGTRLSIL.

This clonotype has a count of ten or more. The rearrangement links TRBV14 to TRBJ2-3; 10 nucleotides match TRBD2. The CDR3 is 17 amino acids. The germline gives CDR1 SGHDN, CDR2 FVKESK. The ends lost 0 bases at V and 2 bases at J; junction bases unmatched: 5. Here the CDR3 reads CASSQDLAGVDTDTQYF. The CDR3 nucleotides are TGTGCCAGCAGCCAAGATCTAGCGGGGGTGGACACAGATACGCAGTATTTT.

The V gene is TRBV5-8, the J gene TRBJ2-7; 11 nucleotides agree with TRBD1. Per germline, CDR1 SGHTS and CDR2 YDEGEE. The CDR3 contains 15 residues. The J segment lost 3 bases and the V segment lost 0 bases, leaving 2 bases of the junction unmatched. The CDR3 region has the DNA TGTGCCAGCAGCTTGGCCGGGACAGGGGGCTACGAGCAGTACTTC. Its protein is CASSLAGTGGYEQYF.

This chain connects TRBV6-1 to TRBJ1-5; perhaps TRBD1 as D (5 bases). CDR1 and CDR2 from the germline V gene are MNHNS and SASEGT. The CDR3 runs to 15 residues. The V end was cut by 1 base, the J end by 5 bases, with 12 bases between. CDR3 loop: CASSEEGYGDQPQHF. The CDR3 DNA reads as TGTGCCAGCAGTGAAGAGGGGTACGGCGATCAGCCCCAGCATTTT.

This clonotype was seen at least ten times. The CDR3 bases are TGTGCCAGCAGCTACCCCAGGACAGGGAACTATGGCTACACCTTC. This codes for CASSYPRTGNYGYTF. J is TRBJ1-2 and V is TRBV3-1, with TRBD1 matching over 8 bases. Germline V gene sequence: CDR1 LGHDT, CDR2 YNNKEL (reference sequence). J lost 2 bases, V lost 5 bases, and 7 bases had no gene match. This CDR3 is 15 amino acids long.

Many counts were recorded for this clonotype. The chain employs TRBV30 and TRBJ1-2; D gene ambiguous. V lost 1 base, J lost 3 bases, and 15 bases lay in between. Germline-derived CDR1 and CDR2 are GTSNPN and SVGIG (reference sequence). The CDR3 covers 15 residues. CDR3 nucleotides: TGTGCCTGGAGTGAACTAGACGGTCCACACTATGGCTACACCTTC. It yields the protein CAWSELDGPHYGYTF.